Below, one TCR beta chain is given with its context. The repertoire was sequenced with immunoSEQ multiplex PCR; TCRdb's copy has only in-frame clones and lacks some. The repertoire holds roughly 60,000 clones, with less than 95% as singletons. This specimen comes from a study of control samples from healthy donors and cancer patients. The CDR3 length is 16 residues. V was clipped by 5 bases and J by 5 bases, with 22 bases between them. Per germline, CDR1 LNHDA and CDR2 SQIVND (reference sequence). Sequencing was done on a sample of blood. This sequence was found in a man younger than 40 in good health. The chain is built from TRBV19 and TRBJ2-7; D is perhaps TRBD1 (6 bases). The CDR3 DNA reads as TGTGCCAGTAGTGTTAACAGGGACCCCCTGTCCGACGAGCAGTACTTC. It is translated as CASSVNRDPLSDEQYF.